The T cell receptor (beta chain) described here comes from a study of T cells in Graves' hyperthyroidism and ophthalmopathy. Whole-study findings and limits: Researchers report that a 13 V-J model separated ophthalmopathy from stable hyperthyroidism.

On this clonotype: Its matching antigen is unknown.

Authors of the study amplified TCR beta CDR3 regions from RNA transcripts. First-round RT-PCR targeting the TCR CDR3 was performed with the HTBI primer set. TCRdb re-derived calls from the multiplex PCR reads in MiXCR, one entry per CDR3 protein. The sample consists of a few hundred thousand distinct CDR3 sequences, 16% of them appearing once. Uncontrolled infection, other autoimmune disease, pregnancy or lactation barred patients from enrollment. Clinicians diagnosed patients from clinical symptoms, serum thyroxine and TRAb, thyroid ultrasound and orbital computed tomography. The junction had 11 bases not matched to a gene; V was cut back by 4 bases and J by 3 bases. The CDR3 has 17 amino acids. Per the germline V gene, CDR1 is ENHRY and CDR2 is SYGVKD.

The sequenced sample consisted of blood. This chain uses TRBV10-3 with TRBJ2-7, with 11 bases identical to TRBD2. The sequence derives from a woman aged 35 to 49 with Graves' ophthalmopathy. This chain's CDR3 is CAISVSPHGTSGYEQYF. The CDR3 DNA sequence: TGTGCCATCAGTGTATCCCCCCACGGGACTAGCGGCTACGAGCAGTACTTC.